The rows below give T cell receptor beta chains drawn from one sample of a study of shared clonotypes between healthy human individuals. Assay: immunoSEQ multiplex PCR; the TCRdb copy retains only in-frame clones and omits some. The profile shows a few million clones, 90% to 95% of them singletons. The sample consisted of naive CD4+ T cells sorted from blood. The receptors here all came from a man younger than 30 in good health. Each CDR3 is given with its conserved first and last residue. A D gene is named only where the DNA matches it firmly. Size tells how often a clone was seen (once, few, many) or the class of an expanded clone, and some rows leave it out.

>TRBV11-3|.|13|.|TRBJ2-5
CASSFRGAETQYF
TGTGCCAGCAGCTTCCGGGGGGCAGAGACCCAGTACTTC
>TRBV25-1|.|13|.|TRBJ1-1
CASSDGANTEAFF
TGTGCCAGCAGTGACGGGGCGAACACTGAAGCTTTCTTT
>TRBV10-3|.|13|.|TRBJ1-4
CASQAGTDGKLFF
TGTGCCTCCCAGGCCGGGACTGACGGAAAACTGTTTTTT
>TRBV29-1|.|11|.|TRBJ2-1
CSVVSLDEQFF
TGCAGCGTTGTATCACTAGATGAGCAGTTCTTC
>TRBV19|.|12|.|TRBJ2-5
CASSILGETQYF
TGTGCCAGTAGTATACTGGGTGAGACCCAGTACTTC
>TRBV5-1|.|15|.|TRBJ1-5
CASSLNAEGNQPQHF
TGCGCCAGCAGCTTGAACGCAGAGGGCAATCAGCCCCAGCATTTT
>TRBV7-6|.|14|TRBD2|TRBJ2-1
CASSLSGMSGEQFF
TGTGCCAGCAGCTTAAGCGGGATGAGCGGTGAGCAGTTCTTC
>TRBV18|.|16|.|TRBJ2-1
CASSPAALAMYNEQFF
TGTGCCAGCTCACCCGCAGCTCTAGCGATGTACAATGAGCAGTTCTTC
>TRBV19|.|14|TRBD1|TRBJ2-5
CASSRGQGPETQYF
TGTGCCAGTAGTAGGGGACAGGGTCCCGAGACCCAGTACTTC
>TRBV6-1|.|16|TRBD2|TRBJ2-2
CASSEALAGVTGELFF
TGTGCCAGCAGTGAAGCGTTAGCGGGAGTCACCGGGGAGCTGTTTTTT
>TRBV5-1|.|14|TRBD1|TRBJ2-5
CASSPTGGAETQYF
TGCGCCAGCAGCCCTACAGGGGGCGCCGAGACCCAGTACTTC
>TRBV6-6|once|14|TRBD1|TRBJ1-5
CASCRLQGSQPQHF
TGTGCCAGCTGCCGGTTACAGGGGAGTCAGCCCCAGCATTTT
>TRBV9|.|16|.|TRBJ2-6
CASSGNRSSGANVLTF
TGTGCCAGCAGCGGGAACAGGAGCTCTGGGGCCAACGTCCTGACTTTC
>TRBV6-1|.|15|TRBD2|TRBJ2-7
CASPRGAGDSYEQYF
TGTGCCAGTCCGCGTGGGGCGGGGGACTCCTACGAGCAGTACTTC
>TRBV19|.|14|.|TRBJ1-4
CASSIDRVNEKLFF
TGTGCCAGTAGTATCGACAGAGTTAATGAAAAACTGTTTTTT
>TRBV28|.|16|TRBD1|TRBJ2-6
CASSAYRGPGANVLTF
TGTGCCAGCAGTGCCTACAGGGGGCCTGGGGCCAACGTCCTGACTTTC
>TRBV5-4|.|14|TRBD1|TRBJ2-7
CASSFGQGINEQYF
TGTGCCAGCAGCTTTGGACAGGGTATCAACGAGCAGTACTTC
>TRBV2|.|12|.|TRBJ2-1
CASRGEFNEQFF
TGTGCCAGCCGCGGGGAATTCAATGAGCAGTTCTTC
>TRBV5-6|.|15|TRBD1|TRBJ2-2
CASSQRDRDTGELFF
TGTGCCAGCAGTCAAAGGGACAGAGACACCGGGGAGCTGTTTTTT
>TRBV18|.|17|.|TRBJ1-5
CASSPNPGAGSNQPQHF
TGTGCCAGCTCACCTAACCCTGGGGCAGGGAGCAATCAGCCCCAGCATTTT
>TRBV10-3|.|16|.|TRBJ1-3
CAISEIRGTSGNTIYF
TGTGCCATCAGTGAGATACGGGGAACCTCTGGAAACACCATATATTTT
>TRBV7-2|.|15|TRBD1|TRBJ2-7
CASCPRTGRLYEQYF
TGTGCCAGCTGCCCCAGGACAGGGAGACTCTACGAGCAGTACTTC
>TRBV5-4|.|13|.|TRBJ1-4
CASSPGGLEKLFF
TGTGCCAGCAGCCCCGGTGGGCTTGAAAAACTGTTTTTT
>TRBV30|.|17|TRBD1|TRBJ1-1
CAWRPSGQGASSTEAFF
TGTGCCTGGAGGCCATCGGGACAGGGGGCTTCGAGCACTGAAGCTTTCTTT
>TRBV4-1|.|17|.|TRBJ1-6
CASSQALDSSYNSPLHF
TGCGCCAGCAGCCAAGCTCTGGACAGTTCTTATAATTCACCCCTCCACTTT
>TRBV28|.|16|.|TRBJ1-4
CASSSPHGATNEKLFF
TGTGCCAGCAGTTCCCCCCACGGGGCAACTAATGAAAAACTGTTTTTT
>TRBV30|.|14|.|TRBJ2-2
CACRQIANTGELFF
TGTGCCTGTCGACAGATCGCGAACACCGGGGAGCTGTTTTTT
>TRBV30|.|12|.|TRBJ2-7
CAWTTVTYEQYF
TGTGCCTGGACCACAGTTACCTACGAGCAGTACTTC
>TRBV19|.|15|.|TRBJ2-6
CASNPQGAGANVLTF
TGTGCCAGTAACCCACAGGGAGCTGGGGCCAACGTCCTGACTTTC
>TRBV18|.|17|TRBD2|TRBJ2-1
CASGSNLAGGNSGEQFF
TGTGCCAGCGGATCGAACTTAGCGGGAGGGAATTCAGGGGAGCAGTTCTTC
>TRBV27|few|12|.|TRBJ2-7
CARGTFTYEQYF
TGTGCCAGGGGGACATTTACCTACGAGCAGTACTTC
>TRBV2|.|11|.|TRBJ1-2
CASRAGYGYTF
TGTGCCAGCAGGGCAGGATATGGCTACACCTTC
>TRBV5-1|.|14|.|TRBJ2-2
CASRPSGETGELFF
TGCGCCAGCAGGCCATCCGGGGAGACCGGGGAGCTGTTTTTT
>TRBV10-3|.|12|.|TRBJ2-7
CAISDQGYEQYF
TGTGCCATCAGTGATCAAGGATACGAGCAGTACTTC
>TRBV12-5|.|15|.|TRBJ1-5
CASGLDRDSNQPQHF
TGTGCTAGTGGTTTGGACCGGGACAGCAATCAGCCCCAGCATTTT
>TRBV15|.|14|.|TRBJ2-1
CATTQGTSYNEQFF
TGTGCCACCACTCAAGGGACGTCCTACAATGAGCAGTTCTTC
>TRBV9|.|16|TRBD2|TRBJ2-1
CASSTRTSGSPDEQFF
TGTGCCAGCAGCACCAGGACTAGCGGGAGTCCGGATGAGCAGTTCTTC
>TRBV7-9|.|10|.|TRBJ2-7
CASSSYEQYF
TGTGCCAGCAGCTCCTACGAGCAGTACTTC
>TRBV27|.|14|.|TRBJ2-7
CASSLGLSSYEQYF
TGTGCCAGCAGTTTAGGGTTGAGCTCCTACGAGCAGTACTTC
>TRBV4-1|.|17|.|TRBJ1-2
CASSQVPQSYANYGYTF
TGCGCCAGCAGCCAAGTTCCCCAATCCTACGCCAACTATGGCTACACCTTC
>TRBV19|.|15|.|TRBJ1-6
CASSIQGQVSSPLHF
TGTGCCAGTAGTATCCAGGGGCAAGTCAGTTCACCCCTCCACTTT
>TRBV18|.|12|.|TRBJ1-6
CASSPAADNLHF
TGTGCCAGCTCACCGGCAGCGGACAACCTCCACTTT
>TRBV30|.|14|TRBD1|TRBJ1-1
CAWSPQTGGTEAFF
TGTGCCTGGAGTCCCCAGACAGGGGGAACTGAAGCTTTCTTT
>TRBV30|.|16|.|TRBJ2-3
CAWDHRISSGTDTQYF
TGTGCCTGGGACCACCGGATCTCTAGCGGCACAGATACGCAGTATTTT
>TRBV10-1|.|13|.|TRBJ2-3
CASSEPSTDTQYF
TGCGCCAGCAGTGAACCCAGCACAGATACGCAGTATTTT
>TRBV18|.|17|.|TRBJ2-3
CASSPPGLGLSTDTQYF
TGTGCCAGCTCACCACCGGGACTCGGGTTGTCCACAGATACGCAGTATTTT
>TRBV5-1|.|15|TRBD1|TRBJ1-6
CASSSDRGGNSPLHF
TGCGCCAGCAGCTCAGACAGGGGCGGGAATTCACCCCTCCACTTT
>TRBV6-1|.|17|.|TRBJ2-2
CASSEGTSVGQAGELFF
TGTGCCAGCAGTGAAGGAACCAGTGTGGGCCAAGCCGGGGAGCTGTTTTTT
>TRBV7-7|.|15|.|TRBJ2-2
CASSLNAGLPGELFF
TGTGCTAGCAGCTTAAACGCAGGGTTGCCCGGGGAGCTGTTTTTT